This T cell receptor beta chain was sequenced during a study of T cell responses to AZD1222 COVID-19 vaccine. Details on this clone: Its antigen is still unknown.

Study-wide results and caveats: Recipients of AZD1222 seropositive at baseline numbered only 6 or 7. A mostly white British donor set with more females was recruited, and clonal diversity was possibly underestimated.

The data were produced by immunoSEQ multiplex PCR, yet TCRdb's version contains in-frame clones alone and is incomplete. The data show 100,000 to 150,000 clones, with roughly 92% seen just once and around 1.1% held by the top ten. The sample here was peripheral blood, taken 28 days after the second AZD1222 dose. The clonotype was recovered from an adult who received the AZD1222 COVID-19 vaccine.

The CDR3 nucleotides are TGTGCCAGCAGCGGGCAGGCGAATCAGCCCCAGCATTTT. Translation gives CASSGQANQPQHF. This chain connects TRBV7-2 to TRBJ1-5, with unresolved D. Deletions cut 5 bases from V and 4 bases from J, with 9 bases between. Germline V gives CDR1 SGHTA, CDR2 FQGNSA. The CDR3 covers 13 residues.